This T cell receptor (beta chain) was captured by sequencing in a study of blood T cell repertoires in COVID-19. Study-wide context: Samples representing acute and convalescent COVID-19 were sourced from the United States, Italy and Spain. PBMCs, B-cell-depleted T cells, or T cells were the source of the cDNA or gDNA that made up the material.

While infection was still active, Seattle patients were enrolled and then followed longitudinally. Original handling: The assay estimated nucleated cells by amplifying reference gene primers. Measured with immunoSEQ multiplex PCR; TCRdb has only the in-frame clones, and not every one. V and J calls and clone size are those listed in that table; D and trimming were worked out from the DNA. The repertoire includes 220,000 or so clones, 90% to 95% of them detected once, and about 0.8% sits in the top ten. CDR1 is LGHDT and CDR2 is YNNKEL in the germline V gene (reference sequence). V gave up 5 bases and J gave up 0 bases; unmatched junction bases: 4. This CDR3 spans 15 amino acids.

The chain carries TRBV3-1 (or the pseudogene TRBV3-2) and TRBJ1-3; 7 bases agree with TRBD1. Sequenced: peripheral blood. This clonotype was sampled from a man in his fifties or sixties with COVID-19, enrolled during active disease. The CDR3 spells CASSAGTVSGNTIYF. For the CDR3, the DNA is TGTGCCAGCAGCGCAGGGACAGTCTCTGGAAACACCATATATTTT.